This T cell receptor (beta chain) was sequenced for a study of blood T cell repertoires in COVID-19. Method: immunoSEQ multiplex PCR; TCRdb's copy keeps in-frame clones and lacks some. Among 200,000 to 250,000 clones listed, about 83% were seen once. Germline assignment: CDR1 KGHDR and CDR2 SFDVKD. CDR3 length equals 15 residues. The ends lost 5 bases at V and 7 bases at J; junction bases unmatched: 5. Material: peripheral blood. The gene calls are TRBV24-1 and TRBJ2-1, with 12 nucleotides matching TRBD2. This receptor was taken from a man aged 60-69 years who had recovered from COVID-19. This CDR3 is CATSALAGGRNEQFF. CDR3 nucleotide sequence: TGTGCCACCAGTGCACTAGCGGGAGGTCGAAATGAGCAGTTCTTC.